This TCR beta chain is from a study of T cells in women clearing cervical HPV infection. V shed 4 bases, J shed 9 bases, and the junction held 3 bases outside the gene matches. This CDR3 is built from 13 residues. Germline V gene data show CDR1 as SGHDN and CDR2 as FVKESK. The repertoire was sequenced with immunoSEQ multiplex PCR; TCRdb's copy has only in-frame clones and lacks some. The listing contains tens of thousands of clones. Findings and limits, study-wide: Controls had more TRBV6-7 (0.16%) than cases (roughly 0.11%). CIN3+ cases had significantly higher TCR richness than controls; evenness did not differ.

Note on this clone: Its target is unknown. The CDR3 goes on 3 residues after the read ends, and that part is filled in from the germline J gene.

The chain employs TRBV14 and TRBJ2-1; 10 bases match TRBD2. This TCR was recovered from a woman between 18 and 69 years old with a cervical HPV16 infection that either progressed to CIN3+ or cleared (not recorded which). Sequencing was performed on blood buffy coat. CDR3 DNA, as far as it was read: TGTGCCAGCAGCCCTAGCGGGGGTCGTGAG. Translated: CASSPSGGRE. The full CDR3 protein reads CASSPSGGREQFF.